These T cell receptor beta chains were read from a single sample in a study of siplizumab effects on memory and regulatory T cells. TCRdb's table, derived via immunoSEQ multiplex PCR, lists solely in-frame clones and lacks some. Among roughly 100,000 clones listed, 92% were seen once. Sequences were obtained from CD4+ T cells sorted from blood. These receptors were taken from a human donor in good health. The CDR3 runs from the conserved cysteine through the conserved F or W. The D gene is left open where the match is weak. Clone size is shown for a subset of rows, as once, few, many or a class of expanded clone.

>TRBV19|TRBJ2-3|NA|TRBD2
CASSRRQLGSGSTDTQYF
TGTGCCAGTAGTCGTCGACAACTGGGTAGCGGGAGCACAGATACGCAGTATTTT
>TRBV2|TRBJ2-5|NA|NA
CASTRANQETQYF
TGTGCCAGCACCCGAGCGAATCAAGAGACCCAGTACTTC
>TRBV5-1|TRBJ1-1|NA|NA
CASSLDTVMNTEAFF
TGCGCCAGCAGCTTGGATACGGTTATGAACACTGAAGCTTTCTTT
>TRBV6-5|TRBJ1-1|NA|NA
CASNPGQYAEAFF
TGTGCCAGCAACCCCGGACAGTACGCTGAAGCTTTCTTT
>TRBV28|TRBJ1-4|NA|NA
CASSLIPTPTNEKLFF
TGTGCCAGCAGTTTAATCCCGACGCCGACTAATGAAAAACTGTTTTTT
>TRBV6-5|TRBJ2-2|NA|TRBD1
CASSYGDRADGELFF
TGTGCCAGCAGTTACGGGGACAGGGCTGACGGGGAGCTGTTTTTT
>TRBV6-5|TRBJ2-4|NA|NA
CASSYQAAIAKNIQYF
TGTGCCAGCAGTTACCAGGCGGCTATAGCCAAAAACATTCAGTACTTC
>TRBV30|TRBJ1-4|NA|NA
CAWSFSRYEKLFF
TGTGCCTGGAGTTTTTCCAGATATGAAAAACTGTTTTTT
>TRBV6-5|TRBJ2-3|NA|NA
CASSYTGVITDTQYF
TGTGCCAGCAGTTACACGGGGGTGATCACAGATACGCAGTATTTT
>TRBV6-5|TRBJ1-3|NA|NA
CASWPGAGNTIYF
TGTGCCAGCTGGCCGGGCGCTGGAAACACCATATATTTT
>TRBV19|TRBJ2-7|NA|NA
CASSIPSRAVYEQYF
TGTGCCAGTAGTATTCCGTCTCGGGCGGTCTACGAGCAGTACTTC
>TRBV6-5|TRBJ1-1|NA|NA
CASRKDWLNTEAFF
TGTGCCAGCAGGAAAGACTGGCTGAACACTGAAGCTTTCTTT
>TRBV2|TRBJ2-1|NA|TRBD2
CASIRSRTSGSYNEQFF
TGTGCCAGCATCCGCTCCCGGACTAGCGGGAGCTACAATGAGCAGTTCTTC
>TRBV30|TRBJ1-4|NA|NA
CAWRGGGREKLFF
TGTGCCTGGAGGGGAGGGGGGAGAGAAAAACTGTTTTTT
>TRBV6-1|TRBJ1-6|NA|TRBD1
CASSWTGPLNSPLHF
TGTGCCAGCAGCTGGACAGGGCCCCTGAATTCACCCCTCCACTTT
>TRBV28|TRBJ2-3|NA|TRBD1
CASSPPGTADTQYF
TGTGCCAGCAGTCCCCCCGGGACAGCCGATACGCAGTATTTT
>TRBV28|TRBJ2-7|NA|NA
CASSLVGEYEQYF
TGTGCCAGCAGTTTAGTCGGGGAGTACGAGCAGTACTTC
>TRBV2|TRBJ2-7|NA|TRBD1
CASAGQGVVYEQYF
TGTGCCAGCGCAGGACAGGGGGTGGTATATGAGCAGTACTTC
>TRBV5-5|TRBJ2-1|once|TRBD2
CASSFRRTSGNYNEQFF
TGTGCCAGCAGCTTCCGAAGGACTAGCGGGAACTACAATGAGCAGTTCTTC
>TRBV6-6|TRBJ1-5|NA|TRBD1
CASRRTGGNQPQHF
TGTGCCAGCAGGAGGACAGGAGGCAATCAGCCCCAGCATTTT
>TRBV5-4|TRBJ2-1|NA|TRBD2
CASSQMGREVYNEQFF
TGTGCCAGCAGCCAAATGGGGCGGGAGGTCTACAATGAGCAGTTCTTC
>TRBV15|TRBJ1-1|NA|NA
CATSRETGRSAFF
TGTGCCACCAGCAGAGAGACGGGGAGGTCTGCTTTCTTT
>TRBV5-1|TRBJ1-4|NA|NA
CASSPVGFGANEKLFF
TGCGCCAGCAGCCCCGTAGGGTTTGGTGCTAATGAAAAACTGTTTTTT
>TRBV20-1|TRBJ1-1|NA|NA
CSANPGAEAFF
TGCAGTGCAAATCCAGGGGCTGAAGCTTTCTTT